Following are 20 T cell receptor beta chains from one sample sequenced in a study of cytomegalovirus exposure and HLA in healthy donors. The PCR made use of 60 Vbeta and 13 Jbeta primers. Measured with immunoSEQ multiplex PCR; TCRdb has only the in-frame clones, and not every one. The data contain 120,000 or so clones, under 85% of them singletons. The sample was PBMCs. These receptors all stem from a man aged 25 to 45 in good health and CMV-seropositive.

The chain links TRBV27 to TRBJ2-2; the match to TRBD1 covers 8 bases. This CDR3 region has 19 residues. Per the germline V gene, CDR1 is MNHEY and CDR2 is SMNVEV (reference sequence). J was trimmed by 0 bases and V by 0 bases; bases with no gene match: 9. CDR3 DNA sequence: TGTGCCAGCAGTTTATCCCGCGTTTCAGGGGGCCCGAACACCGGGGAGCTGTTTTTT. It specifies CASSLSRVSGGPNTGELFF.

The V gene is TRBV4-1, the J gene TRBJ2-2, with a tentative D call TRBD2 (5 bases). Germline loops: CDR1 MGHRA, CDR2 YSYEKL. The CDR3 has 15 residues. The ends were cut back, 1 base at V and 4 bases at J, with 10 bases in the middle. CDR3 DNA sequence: TGCGCCAGCAGCCAAGCCGGGGTTCTCACCGGGGAGCTGTTTTTT. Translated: CASSQAGVLTGELFF.

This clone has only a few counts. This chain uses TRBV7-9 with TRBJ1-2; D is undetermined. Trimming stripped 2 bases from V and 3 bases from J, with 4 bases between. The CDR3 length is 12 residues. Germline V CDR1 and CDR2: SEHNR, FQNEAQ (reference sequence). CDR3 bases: TGTGCCAGCAGCTTACGAGACTATGGCTACACCTTC. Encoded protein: CASSLRDYGYTF. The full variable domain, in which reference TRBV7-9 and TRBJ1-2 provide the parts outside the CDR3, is DTGVSQNPRHKITKRGQNVTFRCDPISEHNRLYWYRQTLGQGPEFLTYFQNEAQLEKSRLLSDRFSAERPKGSFSTLEIQRTEQGDSAMYLCASSLRDYGYTFGSGTRLTVV.

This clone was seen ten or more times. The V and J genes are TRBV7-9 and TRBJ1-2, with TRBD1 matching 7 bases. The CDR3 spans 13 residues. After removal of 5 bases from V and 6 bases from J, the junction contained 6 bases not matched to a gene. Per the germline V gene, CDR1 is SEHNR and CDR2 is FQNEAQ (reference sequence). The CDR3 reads CASSVTGNDGYTF. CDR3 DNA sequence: TGTGCCAGCAGCGTGACAGGGAATGATGGCTACACCTTC.

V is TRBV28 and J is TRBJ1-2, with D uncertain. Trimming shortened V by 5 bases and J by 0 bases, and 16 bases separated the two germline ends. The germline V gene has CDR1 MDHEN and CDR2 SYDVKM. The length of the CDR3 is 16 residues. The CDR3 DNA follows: TGTGCCAGCAGTCGTATCCACGGGAGGACTAACTATGGCTACACCTTC. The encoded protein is CASSRIHGRTNYGYTF.

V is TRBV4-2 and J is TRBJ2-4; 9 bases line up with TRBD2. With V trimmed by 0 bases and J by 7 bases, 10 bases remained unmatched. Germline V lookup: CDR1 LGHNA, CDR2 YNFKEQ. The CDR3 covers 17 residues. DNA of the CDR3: TGTGCCAGCAGCCAAGAGGGCAGCGGCGGGGGGGGTAACATTCAGTACTTC. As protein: CASSQEGSGGGGNIQYF.

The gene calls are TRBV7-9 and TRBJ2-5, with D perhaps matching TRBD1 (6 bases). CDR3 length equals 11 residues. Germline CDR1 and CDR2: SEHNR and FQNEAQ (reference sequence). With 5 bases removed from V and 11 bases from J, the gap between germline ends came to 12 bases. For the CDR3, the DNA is TGTGCCAGCAGCGCCGGGACACAGCAGTACTTC. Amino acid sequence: CASSAGTQQYF.

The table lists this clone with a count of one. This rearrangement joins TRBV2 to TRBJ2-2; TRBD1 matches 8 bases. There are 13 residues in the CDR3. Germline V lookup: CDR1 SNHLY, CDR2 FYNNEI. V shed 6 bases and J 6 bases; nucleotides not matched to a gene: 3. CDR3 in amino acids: CASSRGHAGELFF. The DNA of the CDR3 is TGTGCCAGCAGCAGGGGGCATGCCGGGGAGCTGTTTTTT.

CDR3: CASSERGGWTGDVSYEQYF. The CDR3 DNA follows: TGTGCCAGCAGTGAACGTGGGGGGTGGACAGGGGATGTTTCGTACGAGCAGTACTTC. The V and J genes are TRBV6-1 and TRBJ2-7, with 9 bases matching TRBD1. Germline CDR1 MNHNS, CDR2 SASEGT. Losses at the gene ends were 2 bases for V and 4 bases for J; bases not matched to a gene: 18. This CDR3 region has 19 residues.

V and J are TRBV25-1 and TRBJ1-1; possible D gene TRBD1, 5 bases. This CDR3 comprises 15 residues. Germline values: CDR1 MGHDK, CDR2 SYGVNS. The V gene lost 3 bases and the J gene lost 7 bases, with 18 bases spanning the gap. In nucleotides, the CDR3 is TGTGCCAGCAGTGAGCTTCGAGGGGAGGCCCTTGAAGCTTTCTTT. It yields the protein CASSELRGEALEAFF.

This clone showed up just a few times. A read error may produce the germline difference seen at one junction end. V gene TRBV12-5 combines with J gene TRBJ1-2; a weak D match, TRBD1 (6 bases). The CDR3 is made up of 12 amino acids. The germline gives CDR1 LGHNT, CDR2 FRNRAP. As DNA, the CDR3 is TGTGCTAGTGGTTTGTCAACCCCCCCGGACAGCTTC. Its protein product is CASGLSTPPDSF.

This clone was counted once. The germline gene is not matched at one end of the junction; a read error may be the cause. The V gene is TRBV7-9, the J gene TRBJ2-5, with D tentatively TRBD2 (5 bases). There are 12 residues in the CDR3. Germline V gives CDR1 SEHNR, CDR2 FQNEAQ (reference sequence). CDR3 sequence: CSSSFGRETQYF. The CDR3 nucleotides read TGTTCCAGCAGCTTTGGGAGAGAGACCCAGTACTTC.

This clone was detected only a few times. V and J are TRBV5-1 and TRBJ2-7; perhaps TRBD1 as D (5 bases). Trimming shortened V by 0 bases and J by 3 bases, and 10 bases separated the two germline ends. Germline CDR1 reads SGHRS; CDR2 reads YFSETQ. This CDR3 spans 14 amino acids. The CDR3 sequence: CASSLAARDYEQYF. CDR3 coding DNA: TGCGCCAGCAGCTTGGCGGCCAGGGACTACGAGCAGTACTTC.

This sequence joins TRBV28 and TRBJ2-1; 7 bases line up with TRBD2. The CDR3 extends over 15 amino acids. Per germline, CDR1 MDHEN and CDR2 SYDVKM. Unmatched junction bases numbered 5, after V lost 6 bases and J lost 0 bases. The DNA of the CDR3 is TGTGCCAGCAGGCAGACTAGCAGCTCCTACAATGAGCAGTTCTTC. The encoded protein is CASRQTSSSYNEQFF.

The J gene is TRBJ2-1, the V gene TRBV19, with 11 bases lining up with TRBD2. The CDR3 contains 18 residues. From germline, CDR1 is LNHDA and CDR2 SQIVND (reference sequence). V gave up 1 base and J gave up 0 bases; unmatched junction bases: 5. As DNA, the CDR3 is TGTGCCAGTAGTATAGCCGGACTAGCGGGTTACTCCTACAATGAGCAGTTCTTC. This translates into CASSIAGLAGYSYNEQFF.

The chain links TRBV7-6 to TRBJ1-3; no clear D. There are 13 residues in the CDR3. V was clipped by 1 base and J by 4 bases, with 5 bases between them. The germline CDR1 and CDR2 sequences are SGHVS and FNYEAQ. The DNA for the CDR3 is TGTGCCAGCAGCTTAGATGAGGGAAACACCATATATTTT. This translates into CASSLDEGNTIYF.

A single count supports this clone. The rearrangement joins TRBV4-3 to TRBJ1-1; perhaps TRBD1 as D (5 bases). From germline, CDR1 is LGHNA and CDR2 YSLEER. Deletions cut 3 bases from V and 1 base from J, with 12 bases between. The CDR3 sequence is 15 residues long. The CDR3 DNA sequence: TGCGCCAGCAGCCACTTTCAGGGCGGGAACACTGAAGCTTTCTTT. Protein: CASSHFQGGNTEAFF.

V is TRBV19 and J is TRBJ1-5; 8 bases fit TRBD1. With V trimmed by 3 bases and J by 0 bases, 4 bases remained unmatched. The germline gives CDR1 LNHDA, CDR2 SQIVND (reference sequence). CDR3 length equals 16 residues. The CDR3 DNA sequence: TGTGCCAGTAGTATCGAGACAGGGGATAGCAATCAGCCCCAGCATTTT. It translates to CASSIETGDSNQPQHF. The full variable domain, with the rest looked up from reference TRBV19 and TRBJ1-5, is DGGITQSPKYLFRKEGQNVTLSCEQNLNHDAMYWYRQDPGQGLRLIYYSQIVNDFQKGDIAEGYSVSREKKESFPLTVTSAQKNPTAFYLCASSIETGDSNQPQHFGDGTRLSIL.

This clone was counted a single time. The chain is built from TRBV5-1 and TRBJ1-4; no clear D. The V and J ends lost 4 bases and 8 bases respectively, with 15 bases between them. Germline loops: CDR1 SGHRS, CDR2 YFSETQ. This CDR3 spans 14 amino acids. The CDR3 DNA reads TGCGCCAGCAGCCCAGACACTAGTCTCGAAAAACTGTTTTTT. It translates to CASSPDTSLEKLFF. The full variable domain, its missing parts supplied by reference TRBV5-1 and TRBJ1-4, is KAGVTQTPRYLIKTRGQQVTLSCSPISGHRSVSWYQQTPGQGLQFLFEYFSETQRNKGNFPGRFSGRQFSNSRSEMNVSTLELGDSALYLCASSPDTSLEKLFFGSGTQLSVL.

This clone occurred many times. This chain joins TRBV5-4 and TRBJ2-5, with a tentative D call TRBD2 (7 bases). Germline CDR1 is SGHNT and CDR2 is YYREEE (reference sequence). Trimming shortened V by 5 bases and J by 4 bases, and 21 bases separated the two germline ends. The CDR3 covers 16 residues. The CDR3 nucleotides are TGTGCCAGCAGTCGGGGCGACGGGGGGCGCCTAGAGACCCAGTACTTC. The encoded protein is CASSRGDGGRLETQYF. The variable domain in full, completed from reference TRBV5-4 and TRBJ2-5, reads ETGVTQSPTHLIKTRGQQVTLRCSSQSGHNTVSWYQQALGQGPQFIFQYYREEENGRGNFPPRFSGLQFPNYSSELNVNALELDDSALYLCASSRGDGGRLETQYFGPGTRLLVL.